The entry that follows covers one T cell receptor (beta chain) sequence. The sample comes from a study of response to subunit inactivated influenza vaccine. From the RT-PCR reads, TCRdb called clonotypes with MiXCR, one entry per CDR3 protein. The sample consists of hundreds of thousands of distinct CDR3 sequences, less than 20% of them appearing once. This receptor was obtained from a middle-aged man who received an inactivated influenza vaccine. Here the sequenced sample was PBMCs from blood, taken roughly 5 days after vaccination.

The chain's CDR3 is CSAWYGGASTDTQYF. DNA for the CDR3: TGCAGTGCTTGGTACGGGGGAGCTAGCACAGATACGCAGTATTTT. The chain is built from TRBV20-1 and TRBJ2-3; D perhaps matches TRBD2 (6 bases). CDR1 is DFQATT and CDR2 is SNEGSKA in the germline V gene (reference sequence). The CDR3 is 15 residues long. The V end lost 5 bases, the J end lost 0 bases, and 15 bases lay between the germline ends.